This T cell receptor (beta chain) was sequenced in a study of OX40 agonist ivuxolimab in advanced cancers. This table comes from immunoSEQ multiplex PCR, and its TCRdb copy is limited to in-frame clones, with some not included. There are 60,000 or so clones in the sample; approximately 92% occur only once, and around 12% lies in the top ten. Drawing of blood for sampling happened at baseline, at cycle 4 day 1, and at cycle 7 day 1. On this clone itself: Its matching antigen is unknown.

The study's findings and limits: In CD8+ T cells, expanded clones were on average more numerous than in CD4+.

Here the sequenced sample was CD4+ or CD8+ T cells sorted from blood, taken in a trial of the OX40 agonist ivuxolimab. This TCR was recovered from an adult with an advanced solid tumor such as melanoma, head and neck, liver or kidney cancer.

DNA for the CDR3: TGTGCCAGCAGCGTAGGAGGGGGCGCGTCCGGGGAGCTGTTTTTT. Translated: CASSVGGGASGELFF. The V gene is TRBV9, the J gene TRBJ2-2; 7 bases fit TRBD1. J was trimmed by 6 bases and V by 0 bases; bases with no gene match: 5. The CDR3 runs to 15 residues. Germline loops: CDR1 SGDLS, CDR2 YYNGEE.